This TCR beta chain was observed in a study of blood T cell repertoires in COVID-19. Study details: Whether acute or convalescent, the COVID-19 samples came from the United States, Italy and Spain. PBMCs, B-cell-depleted T cells, or T cells provided the cDNA or gDNA that made up the material.

The germline CDR1 and CDR2 sequences are LGHNA and YNFKEQ. This CDR3 contains 17 residues. The V segment lost 5 bases and the J segment 0 bases; nucleotides outside the gene matches: 8. In the study's own analysis: Scientists estimated how many nucleated cells there were by amplifying reference gene primers. Method: immunoSEQ multiplex PCR; TCRdb's copy keeps in-frame clones and lacks some. V, J and clone size were drawn from that table, and D and trimming were deduced from the DNA. The repertoire holds 150,000 to 200,000 clones, with around 90% as singletons. The origin of this receptor is a man aged 50 or older with acute or convalescent COVID-19. Sequencing input: peripheral blood. The V call is TRBV4-2, the J call TRBJ2-2, with TRBD1 matching over 8 bases. The CDR3 DNA reads as TGTGCCAGCAGCGGAGGTCAGGGGGCTTCGAACACCGGGGAGCTGTTTTTT. This gives the protein CASSGGQGASNTGELFF.